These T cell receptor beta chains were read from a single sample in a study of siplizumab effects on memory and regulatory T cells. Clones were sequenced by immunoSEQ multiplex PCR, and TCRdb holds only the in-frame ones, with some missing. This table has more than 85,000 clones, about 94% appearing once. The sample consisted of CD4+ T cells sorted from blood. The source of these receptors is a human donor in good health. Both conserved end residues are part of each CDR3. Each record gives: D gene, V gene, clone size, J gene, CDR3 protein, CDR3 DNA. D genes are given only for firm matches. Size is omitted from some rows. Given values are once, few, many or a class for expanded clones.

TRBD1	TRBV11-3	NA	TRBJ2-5	CASSQRQGRSQETQYF	TGTGCCAGCAGTCAACGACAGGGAAGAAGCCAAGAGACCCAGTACTTC
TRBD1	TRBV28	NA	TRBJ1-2	CASSTGPGQGDYGYTF	TGTGCCAGCAGTACAGGTCCGGGACAGGGGGACTATGGCTACACCTTC
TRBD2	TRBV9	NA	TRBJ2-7	CASSVELAGADEQYF	TGTGCCAGCAGCGTAGAACTAGCGGGAGCGGACGAGCAGTACTTC
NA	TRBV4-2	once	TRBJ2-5	CASSNKETQYF	TGTGCCAGCAGCAATAAAGAGACCCAGTACTTC
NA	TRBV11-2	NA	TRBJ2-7	CASSLEEGRAEQYF	TGTGCCAGCAGCTTAGAGGAGGGACGAGCCGAGCAGTACTTC
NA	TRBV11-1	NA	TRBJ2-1	CASSSGPAYNEQFF	TGTGCCAGCAGCTCGGGGCCAGCCTACAATGAGCAGTTCTTC
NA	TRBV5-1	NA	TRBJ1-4	CASSLTATNEKLFF	TGCGCCAGCAGCTTGACCGCAACTAATGAAAAACTGTTTTTT
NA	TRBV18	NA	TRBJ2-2	CASSPRGAGELFF	TGTGCCAGCTCACCAAGGGGTGCCGGGGAGCTGTTTTTT
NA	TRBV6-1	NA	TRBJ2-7	CASSEAIGYEQYF	TGTGCCAGCAGTGAAGCGATAGGGTACGAGCAGTACTTC
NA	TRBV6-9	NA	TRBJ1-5	CASSSKIDKSNQPQHF	TGTGCCAGCAGCTCCAAGATCGACAAAAGCAATCAGCCCCAGCATTTT
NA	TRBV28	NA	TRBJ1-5	CASRRVGASQPQHF	TGTGCCAGCAGGAGGGTGGGGGCGAGTCAGCCCCAGCATTTT
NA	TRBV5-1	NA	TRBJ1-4	CASAETTNEKLFF	TGCGCCAGCGCCGAAACAACTAATGAAAAACTGTTTTTT
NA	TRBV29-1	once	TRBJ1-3	CSVEDQQMDF	TGCAGCGTCGAAGACCAACAAATGGATTTT